This TCR beta chain stems from a study of T-cell memory formation after mild COVID-19. The V gene lost 6 bases and the J gene lost 1 base, with 10 bases spanning the gap. CDR3 size: 15 residues. Germline V gene sequence: CDR1 SGHVS, CDR2 FQNEAQ. This clonotype was counted at least ten times. TCRdb reprocessed the 5' RACE reads via MiXCR and lists one record per CDR3 protein. The repertoire includes some 150,000 distinct CDR3 sequences, roughly 21% of them detected once, and around 2.4% sits in the top ten. The J gene is TRBJ2-6, the V gene TRBV7-8; tentatively, D is TRBD1 (5 bases). This sequence was found in an adult woman who had mild COVID-19 (a few samples of this study predate the infection). Cell type and time point are not known. Sample: PBMCs or a T cell subset sorted from them (not recorded which). The CDR3 sequence is CASSPGSSGANVLTF. DNA of the CDR3: TGTGCCAGCAGTCCAGGGTCTTCTGGGGCCAACGTCCTGACTTTC.